The entry below describes one T cell receptor (beta chain). What it binds is not known. The PCR used 60 Vbeta and 13 Jbeta primers. The repertoire was sequenced with immunoSEQ multiplex PCR; TCRdb's copy has only in-frame clones and lacks some. This sample has over 40,000 clones; roughly four fifths occur once, and the top ten carry about 3%. This entry is derived from a study of cytomegalovirus exposure and HLA in healthy donors. Trimming removed 2 bases from V and 6 bases from J, with 5 bases in between. The CDR3 is made up of 12 amino acids. Germline V lookup: CDR1 SGHTA, CDR2 FQGNSA. Broader study findings: It was reported in a later analysis that an Asian-associated ancestry cluster showed fewer N-insertions than the roughly 670-donor mean. Presence/absence analyses supposed approximately even sequencing depth among donors. A later analysis linked a missense DCLRE1C variant to TCR beta V- and J-gene trimming.

The TCR originated in a middle-aged woman in good health and CMV-seropositive. Sequenced: PBMCs. The V call is TRBV7-2, the J call TRBJ1-5, with no clear D. The CDR3 here is CASSLFGQPQHF. The CDR3 bases are TGTGCCAGCAGCTTATTCGGTCAGCCCCAGCATTTT.